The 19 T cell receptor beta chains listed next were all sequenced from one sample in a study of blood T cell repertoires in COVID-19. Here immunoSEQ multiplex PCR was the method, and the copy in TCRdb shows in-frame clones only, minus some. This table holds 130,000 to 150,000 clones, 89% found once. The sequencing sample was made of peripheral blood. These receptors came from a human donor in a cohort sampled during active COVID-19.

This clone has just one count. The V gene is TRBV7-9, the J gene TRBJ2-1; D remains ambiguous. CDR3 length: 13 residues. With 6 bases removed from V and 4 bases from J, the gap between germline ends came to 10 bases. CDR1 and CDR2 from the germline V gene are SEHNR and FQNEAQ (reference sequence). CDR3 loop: CASSSPLYNEQFF. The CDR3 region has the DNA TGTGCCAGCAGTTCCCCTCTATACAATGAGCAGTTCTTC.

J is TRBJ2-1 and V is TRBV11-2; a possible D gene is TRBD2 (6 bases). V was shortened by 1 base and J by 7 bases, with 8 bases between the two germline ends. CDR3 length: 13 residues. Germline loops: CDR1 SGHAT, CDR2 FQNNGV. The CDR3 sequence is CASSLGLANEQFF. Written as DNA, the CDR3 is TGTGCCAGCAGCTTAGGGCTAGCGAATGAGCAGTTCTTC.

The DNA for the CDR3 is TGTGCCAGCAGTGGGACTAGCGGGGGGCCCATTGCAGATACGCAGTATTTT. Translated, it gives CASSGTSGGPIADTQYF. The rearrangement links TRBV6-2 or TRBV6-3 to TRBJ2-3; 15 bases line up with TRBD2. From germline, CDR1 is MNHEY and CDR2 SVGEGT. This CDR3 comprises 17 residues. V was pared by 5 bases and J by 4 bases, with 7 bases of the junction left unmatched.

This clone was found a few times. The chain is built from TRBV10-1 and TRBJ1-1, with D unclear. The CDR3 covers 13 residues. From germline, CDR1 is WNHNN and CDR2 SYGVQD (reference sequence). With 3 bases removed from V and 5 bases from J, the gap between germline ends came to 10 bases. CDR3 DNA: TGCGCCAGCAGTGACTCTCGAGGGACTGAAGCTTTCTTT. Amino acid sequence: CASSDSRGTEAFF.

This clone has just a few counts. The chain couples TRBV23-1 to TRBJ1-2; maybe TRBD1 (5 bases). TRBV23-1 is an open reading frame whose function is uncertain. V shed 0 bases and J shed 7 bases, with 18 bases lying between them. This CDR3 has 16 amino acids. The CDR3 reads CASSQSRPDRRCGYTF. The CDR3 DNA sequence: TGCGCCAGCAGTCAATCTAGGCCCGACAGAAGATGTGGCTACACCTTC.

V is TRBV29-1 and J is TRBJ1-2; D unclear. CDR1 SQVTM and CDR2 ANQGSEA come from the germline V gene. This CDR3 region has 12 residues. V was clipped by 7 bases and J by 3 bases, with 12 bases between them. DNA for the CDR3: TGCAGCGCCAGGAACCCCGACTATGGCTACACCTTC. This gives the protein CSARNPDYGYTF.

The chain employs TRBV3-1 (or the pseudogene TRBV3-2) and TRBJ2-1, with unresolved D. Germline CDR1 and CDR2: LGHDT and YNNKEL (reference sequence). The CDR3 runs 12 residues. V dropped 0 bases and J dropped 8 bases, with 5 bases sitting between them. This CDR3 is CASSQDLYEQFF. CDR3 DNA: TGTGCCAGCAGCCAAGACTTGTATGAGCAGTTCTTC.

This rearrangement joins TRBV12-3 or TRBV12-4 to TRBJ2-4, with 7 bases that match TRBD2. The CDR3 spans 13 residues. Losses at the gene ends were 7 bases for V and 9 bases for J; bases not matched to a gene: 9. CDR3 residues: CASTRRASGIQYF. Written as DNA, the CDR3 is TGTGCCAGCACCCGGAGGGCTAGCGGCATTCAGTACTTC.

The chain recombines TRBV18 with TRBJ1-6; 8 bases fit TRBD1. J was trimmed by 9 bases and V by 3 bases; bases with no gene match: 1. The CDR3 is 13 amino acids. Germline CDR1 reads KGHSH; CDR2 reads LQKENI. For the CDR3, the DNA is TGTGCCAGCTCACCGGACAGGGCTTCACCCCTCCACTTT. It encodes CASSPDRASPLHF.

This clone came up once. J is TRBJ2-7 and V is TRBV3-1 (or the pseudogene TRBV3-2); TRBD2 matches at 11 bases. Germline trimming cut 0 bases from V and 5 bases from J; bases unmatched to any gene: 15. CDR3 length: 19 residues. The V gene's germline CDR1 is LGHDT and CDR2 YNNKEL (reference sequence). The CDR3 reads CASSQDLLAGARIGNEQYF. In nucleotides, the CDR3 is TGTGCCAGCAGCCAAGATCTACTAGCGGGGGCCCGCATCGGCAACGAGCAGTACTTC.

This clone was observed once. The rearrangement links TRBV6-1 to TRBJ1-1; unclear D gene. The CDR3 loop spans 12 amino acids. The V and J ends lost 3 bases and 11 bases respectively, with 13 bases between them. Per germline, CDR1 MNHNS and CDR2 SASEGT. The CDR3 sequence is CASSEAPGLAFF. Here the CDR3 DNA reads TGTGCCAGCAGTGAGGCTCCCGGGTTGGCTTTCTTT.

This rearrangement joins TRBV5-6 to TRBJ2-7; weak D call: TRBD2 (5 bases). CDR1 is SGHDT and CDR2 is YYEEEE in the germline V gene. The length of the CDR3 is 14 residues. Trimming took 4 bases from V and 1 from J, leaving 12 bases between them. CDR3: CASSPRAGSYEQYF. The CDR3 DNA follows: TGTGCCAGCAGCCCGCGGGCGGGTTCCTACGAGCAGTACTTC.

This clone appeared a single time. The CDR3 DNA follows: TGTGCCAGCAGCCGCTCAAATGGACTAGCGGTGCGGACAGATACGCAGTATTTT. Protein sequence: CASSRSNGLAVRTDTQYF. The rearrangement joins TRBV13 to TRBJ2-3; 10 positions match TRBD2. The length of the CDR3 is 18 residues. The germline V gene encodes CDR1 PRHDT and CDR2 FYEKMQ (reference sequence). J lost 3 bases, V lost 5 bases, and 14 bases had no gene match.

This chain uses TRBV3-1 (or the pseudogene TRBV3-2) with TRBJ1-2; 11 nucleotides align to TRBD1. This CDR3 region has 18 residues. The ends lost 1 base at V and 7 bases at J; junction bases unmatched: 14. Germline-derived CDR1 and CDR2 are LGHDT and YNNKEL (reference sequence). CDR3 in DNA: TGTGCCAGCAGCCAAGGTCAACCCGGACAGGGGGCAGATGGTGGCTACACCTTC. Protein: CASSQGQPGQGADGGYTF.

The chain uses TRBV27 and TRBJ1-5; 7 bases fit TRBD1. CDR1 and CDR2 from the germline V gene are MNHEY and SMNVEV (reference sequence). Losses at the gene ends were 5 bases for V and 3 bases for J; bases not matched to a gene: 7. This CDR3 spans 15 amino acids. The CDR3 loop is CASSLLGQANQPQHF. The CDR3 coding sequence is TGTGCCAGCAGTCTCCTCGGACAGGCCAATCAGCCCCAGCATTTT.

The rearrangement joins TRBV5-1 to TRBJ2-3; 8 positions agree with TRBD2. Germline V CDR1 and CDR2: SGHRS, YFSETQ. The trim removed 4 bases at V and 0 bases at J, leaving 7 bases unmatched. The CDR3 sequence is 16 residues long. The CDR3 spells CASSDSGDPSTDTQYF. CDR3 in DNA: TGCGCCAGCAGCGATAGCGGGGACCCTAGCACAGATACGCAGTATTTT.

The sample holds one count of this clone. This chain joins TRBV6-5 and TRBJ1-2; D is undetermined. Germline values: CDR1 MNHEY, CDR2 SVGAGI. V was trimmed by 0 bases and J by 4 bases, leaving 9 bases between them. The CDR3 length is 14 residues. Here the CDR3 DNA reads TGTGCCAGCAGTTACTCTCACCTACTCTATGGCTACACCTTC. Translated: CASSYSHLLYGYTF.

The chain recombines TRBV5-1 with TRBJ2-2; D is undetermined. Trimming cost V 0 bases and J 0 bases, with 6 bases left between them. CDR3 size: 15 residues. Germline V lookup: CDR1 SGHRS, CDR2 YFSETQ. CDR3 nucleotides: TGCGCCAGCAGCTTGGCTCAGACGAACACCGGGGAGCTGTTTTTT. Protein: CASSLAQTNTGELFF.

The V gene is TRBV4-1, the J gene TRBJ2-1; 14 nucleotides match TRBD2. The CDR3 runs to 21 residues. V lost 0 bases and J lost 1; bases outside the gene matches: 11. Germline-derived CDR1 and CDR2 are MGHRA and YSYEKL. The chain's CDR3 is CASSQDRVTSGGARSYNEQFF. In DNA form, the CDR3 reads TGCGCCAGCAGCCAAGATAGGGTGACTAGCGGGGGGGCCAGGTCCTACAATGAGCAGTTCTTC.